This T cell receptor beta chain was profiled in a study of T cell repertoires in MIS-A myocarditis. Sequencing used immunoSEQ multiplex PCR; TCRdb keeps in-frame clones, though not all of them. The sample lists about 11,000 clones, about 80% seen once, with approximately 29% in the top ten. The sequence was collected from a man aged 18-30 years with fulminant myocarditis from multisystem inflammatory syndrome in adults (MIS-A) after COVID-19. The sequencing input was right ventricle heart tissue obtained at autopsy.

The CDR3 region is CASSEGSNGYTF. The CDR3 region has the DNA TGTGCCAGTAGTGAGGGGAGCAATGGCTACACCTTC. This rearrangement joins TRBV19 to TRBJ1-2; perhaps TRBD1 as D (5 bases). This CDR3 has 12 residues. Trimming removed 5 bases at V and 6 bases at J, with 10 bases between. Germline CDR1 and CDR2: LNHDA and SQIVND (reference sequence).